This T cell receptor beta chain was captured by sequencing in a study of blood T cell repertoires in COVID-19 (dated by TCRdb to 2018 to 2021). Looking at the study overall: Samples from collaborators originated in the United States, Italy and Spain and spanned both the acute and convalescent phases of COVID-19. The prospective study material was composed of cDNA or gDNA derived from T cells, B-cell-depleted T cells, or PBMCs. Subjects who had been exposed to COVID-19, were actively infected with it, or had recovered from it provided the deeply sampled blood TCRbeta repertoires that made up the dataset. The repertoires were released in a freely available public database intended as a resource for research on the immune response to SARS-CoV-2. The samples were drawn from two sources: the first 160 participants of the ongoing ImmuneRACE study, and 1,254 subjects contributed by 6 global collaborators. Nearly every sample came with metadata listing a de-identified subject ID, COVID-19 status, age in years and sex. Where available, HLA class I and class II types were obtained from metadata supplied by the sample provider rather than from assay-based typing.

TCRbeta CDR3 regions were amplified from genomic DNA by means of the immunoSEQ Assay, a bias-controlled multiplex PCR. The paper's data handling went like this. The number of nucleated cells in each sample was estimated from the amplification of reference gene primers within the assay. Sequence reads were collapsed and filtered to measure the absolute abundance of every unique TCRbeta CDR3 rearrangement. For each sample, productive Simpson clonality was calculated as the square root of Simpson's diversity index over productive rearrangements. TCRdb retrieved this table from immuneACCESS and kept in-frame rearrangements only. Not all clones are present; in checked studies, unresolved V genes account for under half, and no reason is known for the remainder. From that table come the V and J calls and clone size; the DNA was used to work out D and trimming. The sample records around 300,000 clones, roughly 88% of which are singletons. The ten largest clonotypes hold approximately 9.9% of the sample.

About this clone itself: The clone's antigen remains unknown. No base quality values were provided; no much bigger clone lies one nucleotide off.

General study outcomes and caveats: Clinical and demographic metadata were provided uncurated, with the amount varying by source and participant.

Whole blood was collected in K2EDTA tubes by collaborating institutions according to the institutions' own protocols. For TCRbeta analysis, collaborator samples were shipped as frozen whole blood, as isolated PBMCs, or as DNA extracted from either sample type. The CDR3 numbers 16 residues from cysteine through phenylalanine. This entry keeps only the CDR3 DNA: 48 bases, framed from base 1. The germline V gene specifies SGDLS as CDR1 and YYNGEE as CDR2. Unmatched junction bases come to 7, with V trimmed by 4 bases and J by 3 bases. Sample: peripheral blood. Here the chain combines TRBV9 and TRBJ2-2; 9 central nucleotides agree with TRBD1. This clonotype was sampled from a woman in her 70s with acute or convalescent COVID-19. The encoded CDR3 is CASSPGQGGYTGELFF. The bases read TGTGCCAGCAGCCCGGGACAGGGTGGTTACACCGGGGAGCTGTTTTTT.